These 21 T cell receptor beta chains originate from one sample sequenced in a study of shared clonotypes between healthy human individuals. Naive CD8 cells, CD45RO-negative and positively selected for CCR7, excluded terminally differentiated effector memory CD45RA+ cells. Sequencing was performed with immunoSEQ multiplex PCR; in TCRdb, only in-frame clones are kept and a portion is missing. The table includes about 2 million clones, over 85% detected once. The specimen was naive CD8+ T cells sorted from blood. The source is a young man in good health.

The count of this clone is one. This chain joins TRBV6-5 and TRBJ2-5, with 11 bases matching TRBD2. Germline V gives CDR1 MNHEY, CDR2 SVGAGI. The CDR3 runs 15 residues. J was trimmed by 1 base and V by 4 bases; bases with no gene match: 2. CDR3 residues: CASSFLAGGQETQYF. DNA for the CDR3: TGTGCCAGCAGTTTTCTAGCGGGGGGCCAAGAGACCCAGTACTTC.

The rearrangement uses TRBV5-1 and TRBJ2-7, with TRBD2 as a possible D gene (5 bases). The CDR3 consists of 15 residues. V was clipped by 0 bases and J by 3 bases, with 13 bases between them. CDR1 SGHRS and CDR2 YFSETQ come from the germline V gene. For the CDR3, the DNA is TGCGCCAGCAGCTTGGGGGCGGGTGGGGACTACGAGCAGTACTTC. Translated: CASSLGAGGDYEQYF.

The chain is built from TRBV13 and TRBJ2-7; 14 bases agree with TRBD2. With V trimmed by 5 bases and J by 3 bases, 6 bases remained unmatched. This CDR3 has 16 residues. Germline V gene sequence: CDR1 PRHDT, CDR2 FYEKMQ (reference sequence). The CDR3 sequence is CASSPGLAGENYEQYF. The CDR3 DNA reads TGTGCCAGCAGCCCGGGACTAGCGGGAGAAAACTACGAGCAGTACTTC.

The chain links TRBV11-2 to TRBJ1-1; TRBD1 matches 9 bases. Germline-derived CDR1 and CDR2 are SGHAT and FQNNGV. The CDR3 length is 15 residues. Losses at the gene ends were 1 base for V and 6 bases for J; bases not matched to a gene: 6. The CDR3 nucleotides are TGTGCCAGCAGCTTAGCGACAGGGGGATGGCCTGAAGCTTTCTTT. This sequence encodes CASSLATGGWPEAFF.

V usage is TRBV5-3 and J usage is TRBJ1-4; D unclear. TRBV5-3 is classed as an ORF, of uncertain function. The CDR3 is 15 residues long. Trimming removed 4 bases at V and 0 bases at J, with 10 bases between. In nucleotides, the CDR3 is TGTGCCAGAAGCCACAATGATTCAACTAATGAAAAACTGTTTTTT. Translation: CARSHNDSTNEKLFF.

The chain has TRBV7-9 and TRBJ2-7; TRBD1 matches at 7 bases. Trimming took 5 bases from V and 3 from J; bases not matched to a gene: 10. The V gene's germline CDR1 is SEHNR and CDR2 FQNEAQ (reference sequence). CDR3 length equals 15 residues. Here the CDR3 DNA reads TGTGCCAGCAGCCCCCCACCGGGACAGATCTACGAGCAGTACTTC. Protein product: CASSPPPGQIYEQYF.

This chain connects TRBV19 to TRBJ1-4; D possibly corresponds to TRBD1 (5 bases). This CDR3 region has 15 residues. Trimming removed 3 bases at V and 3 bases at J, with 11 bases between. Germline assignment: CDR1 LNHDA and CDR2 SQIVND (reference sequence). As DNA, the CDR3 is TGTGCCAGTAGTATGTGGGGGACGTCTAATGAAAAACTGTTTTTT. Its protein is CASSMWGTSNEKLFF.

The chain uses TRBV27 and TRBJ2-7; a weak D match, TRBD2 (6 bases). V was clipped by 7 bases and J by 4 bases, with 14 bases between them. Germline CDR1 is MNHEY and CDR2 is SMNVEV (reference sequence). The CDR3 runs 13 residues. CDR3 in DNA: TGTGCCAGCAAACCCCTCGGGAGTTACGAGCAGTACTTC. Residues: CASKPLGSYEQYF.

Here the CDR3 DNA reads TGTGCCAGCAGGCCAACTGGGGTCTTCGAGCAGTACTTC. Amino acid sequence: CASRPTGVFEQYF. This sequence joins TRBV16 and TRBJ2-7; D call uncertain. From germline, CDR1 is KGHSY and CDR2 FQNENV. The V end was cut by 6 bases, the J end by 6 bases, with 15 bases between. CDR3 length equals 13 residues.

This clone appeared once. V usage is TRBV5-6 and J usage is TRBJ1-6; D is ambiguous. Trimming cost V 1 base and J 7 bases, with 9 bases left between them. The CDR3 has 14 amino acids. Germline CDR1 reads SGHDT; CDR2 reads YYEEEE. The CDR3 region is CASSLREFNSPLHF. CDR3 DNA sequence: TGTGCCAGCAGCTTGCGAGAGTTCAATTCACCCCTCCACTTT.

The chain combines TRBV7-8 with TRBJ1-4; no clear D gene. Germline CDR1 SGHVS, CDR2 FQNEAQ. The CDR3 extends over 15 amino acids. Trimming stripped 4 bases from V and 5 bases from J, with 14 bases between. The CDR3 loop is CASSSHTGENEKLFF. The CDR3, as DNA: TGTGCCAGCAGCTCCCATACCGGTGAGAATGAAAAACTGTTTTTT.

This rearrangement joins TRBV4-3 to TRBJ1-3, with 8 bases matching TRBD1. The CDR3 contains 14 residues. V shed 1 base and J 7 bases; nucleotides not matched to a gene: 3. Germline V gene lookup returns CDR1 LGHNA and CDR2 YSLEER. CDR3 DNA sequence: TGCGCCAGCAGCCAAGGGACAGGGACCAACACCATATATTTT. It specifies CASSQGTGTNTIYF.

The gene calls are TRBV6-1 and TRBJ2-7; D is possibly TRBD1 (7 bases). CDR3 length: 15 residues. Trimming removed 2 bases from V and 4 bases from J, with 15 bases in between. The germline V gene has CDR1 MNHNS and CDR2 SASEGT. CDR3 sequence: CASSEPGGWLYEQYF. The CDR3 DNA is TGTGCCAGCAGTGAACCAGGGGGGTGGCTTTACGAGCAGTACTTC.

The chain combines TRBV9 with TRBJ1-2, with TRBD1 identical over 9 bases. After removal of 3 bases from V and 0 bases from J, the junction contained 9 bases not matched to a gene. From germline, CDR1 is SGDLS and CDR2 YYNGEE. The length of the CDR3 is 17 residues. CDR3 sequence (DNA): TGTGCCAGCAGCGGCTGGGACAGGGAGGCCTCTAACTATGGCTACACCTTC. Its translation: CASSGWDREASNYGYTF.

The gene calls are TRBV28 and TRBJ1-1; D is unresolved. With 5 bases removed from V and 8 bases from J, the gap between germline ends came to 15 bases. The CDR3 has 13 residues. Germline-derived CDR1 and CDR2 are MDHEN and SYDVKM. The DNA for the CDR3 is TGTGCCAGCAGTCCCCTGACACTACCCGAAGCTTTCTTT. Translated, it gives CASSPLTLPEAFF.

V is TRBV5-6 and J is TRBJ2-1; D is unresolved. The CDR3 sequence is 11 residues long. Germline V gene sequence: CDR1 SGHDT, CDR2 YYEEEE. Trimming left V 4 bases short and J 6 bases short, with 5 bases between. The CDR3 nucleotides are TGTGCCAGCAGCGAAACCAATGAGCAGTTCTTC. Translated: CASSETNEQFF.

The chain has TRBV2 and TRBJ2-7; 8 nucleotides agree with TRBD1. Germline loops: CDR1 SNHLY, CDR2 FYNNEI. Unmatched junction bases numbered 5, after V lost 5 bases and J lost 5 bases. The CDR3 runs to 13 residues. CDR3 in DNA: TGTGCCAGCAGTCGGACAGGGAAGGACGAGCAGTACTTC. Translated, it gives CASSRTGKDEQYF.

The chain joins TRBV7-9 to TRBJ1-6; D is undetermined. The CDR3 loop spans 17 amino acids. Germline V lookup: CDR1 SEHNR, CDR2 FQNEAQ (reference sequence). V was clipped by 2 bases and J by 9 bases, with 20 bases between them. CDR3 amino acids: CASSLTESGPLGSPLHF. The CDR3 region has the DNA TGTGCCAGCAGCTTAACAGAATCCGGGCCCTTGGGTTCACCCCTCCACTTT.

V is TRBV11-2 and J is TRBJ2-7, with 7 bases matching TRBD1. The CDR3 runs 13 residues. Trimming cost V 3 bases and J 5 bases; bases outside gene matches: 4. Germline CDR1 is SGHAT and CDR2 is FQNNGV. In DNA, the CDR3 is TGTGCCAGCAGCTTGACAGGGTTCCACGAGCAGTACTTC. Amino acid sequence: CASSLTGFHEQYF. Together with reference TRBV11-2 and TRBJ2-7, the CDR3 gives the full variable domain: EAGVAQSPRYKIIEKRQSVAFWCNPISGHATLYWYQQILGQGPKLLIQFQNNGVVDDSQLPKDRFSAERLKGVDSTLKIQPAKLEDSAVYLCASSLTGFHEQYFGPGTRLTVT.

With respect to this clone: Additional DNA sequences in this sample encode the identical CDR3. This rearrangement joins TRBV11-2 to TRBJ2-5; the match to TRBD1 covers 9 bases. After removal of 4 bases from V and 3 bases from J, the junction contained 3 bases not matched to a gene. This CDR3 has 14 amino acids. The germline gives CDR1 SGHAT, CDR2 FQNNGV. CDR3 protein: CASSSRTGEETQYF. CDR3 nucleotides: TGTGCCAGCAGCTCCCGGACAGGGGAAGAGACCCAGTACTTC. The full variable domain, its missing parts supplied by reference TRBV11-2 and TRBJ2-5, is EAGVAQSPRYKIIEKRQSVAFWCNPISGHATLYWYQQILGQGPKLLIQFQNNGVVDDSQLPKDRFSAERLKGVDSTLKIQPAKLEDSAVYLCASSSRTGEETQYFGPGTRLLVL.

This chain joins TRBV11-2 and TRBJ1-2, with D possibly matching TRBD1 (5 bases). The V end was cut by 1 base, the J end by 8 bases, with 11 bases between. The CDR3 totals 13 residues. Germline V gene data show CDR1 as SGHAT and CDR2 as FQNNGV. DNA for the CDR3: TGTGCCAGCAGCTTAGTCCAGGGAGGAGGCTACACCTTC. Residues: CASSLVQGGGYTF.